This entry describes one T cell receptor beta chain. The antigen is unknown. The data originate from a study of cytomegalovirus exposure and HLA in healthy donors. Study in general: The roughly 120 validation repertoires matched the 500 to 750 first-cohort repertoires in platform, a later analysis reported.

The assay was immunoSEQ multiplex PCR, and TCRdb's table has in-frame clones only and misses some. The sample lists about 130,000 clones, about 93% seen once, with around 1.3% in the top ten. The CDR3 is made up of 14 amino acids. V lost 5 bases, J lost 0 bases, and 11 bases lay in between. Per the germline V gene, CDR1 is LNHNV and CDR2 is YYDKDF (reference sequence). Study-wide results and limits: Through in vitro validation, three CMV-associated chains were shown to be specific for CMV antigens. Clusters of TCRs from the first cohort tended to co-occur in the 120 or so validation repertoires (as a later analysis found).

Sequencing was carried out using PBMCs. This TCR was recovered from a woman in her late teens or twenties in good health and CMV-seronegative. This chain links TRBV15 with TRBJ2-7; D perhaps matches TRBD2 (6 bases). CDR3 sequence reads: CATSRGEVSYEQYF. The CDR3 region has the DNA TGTGCCACCAGCCGCGGGGAGGTCTCCTACGAGCAGTACTTC.